One and the same sample provided the 9 T cell receptor beta chains below, sequenced in a study of blood T cell repertoires in COVID-19. Measured with immunoSEQ multiplex PCR; TCRdb has only the in-frame clones, and not every one. The table includes 170,000 or so clones, 65% to 85% detected once. Sequenced input: peripheral blood. These receptors all come from a woman aged 40 to 50 with COVID-19, enrolled during active disease.

This chain links TRBV5-1 with TRBJ2-5; TRBD1 matches 9 bases. The CDR3 length is 14 residues. Germline CDR1 reads SGHRS; CDR2 reads YFSETQ. Losses at the gene ends were 9 bases for V and 1 base for J; bases not matched to a gene: 7. The CDR3 nucleotides are TGCGCCACCTGGACAGGGGTGAGCCAAGAGACCCAGTACTTC. Translating it yields CATWTGVSQETQYF.

The chain carries TRBV3-1 (or the pseudogene TRBV3-2) and TRBJ2-1; possible D gene TRBD2, 6 bases. Per germline, CDR1 LGHDT and CDR2 YNNKEL (reference sequence). This CDR3 is 15 amino acids long. V was cut by 0 bases and J by 0 bases, with 6 bases left in between. CDR3: CASSQDGSSYNEQFF. For the CDR3, the DNA is TGTGCCAGCAGCCAAGACGGGAGCTCCTACAATGAGCAGTTCTTC.

J is TRBJ2-1 and V is TRBV28, with a weak D call TRBD2 (5 bases). Looked up from germline, CDR1 is MDHEN and CDR2 is SYDVKM. This CDR3 comprises 13 residues. V lost 7 bases, J lost 11 bases, and 18 bases lay in between. The CDR3 DNA follows: TGTGCCAGCAACCCAAACTTTGACTACCAGCAGTTCTTC. This sequence encodes CASNPNFDYQQFF.

As to this clone: One end of the junction does not line up with germline, which may come from a read error. The chain has TRBV6-1 and TRBJ1-2; 8 nucleotides line up with TRBD1. From germline, CDR1 is MNHNS and CDR2 SASEGT. There are 15 residues in the CDR3. The CDR3 nucleotides are TGTGCCAGTAGTGAAGCATGGACAGGGATATATGGCTACACCTTC. Translated, it gives CASSEAWTGIYGYTF.

V is TRBV10-3 and J is TRBJ1-1, with 8 bases fitting TRBD1. V lost 3 bases to trimming and J lost 1 base; unmatched junction nucleotides: 4. The CDR3 runs to 15 residues. Per the germline V gene, CDR1 is ENHRY and CDR2 is SYGVKD. The CDR3 nucleotides read TGTGCCATCAGTGAACAGGGGGGAGCGAACACTGAAGCTTTCTTT. It translates to CAISEQGGANTEAFF.

The V gene is TRBV5-1, the J gene TRBJ1-1; TRBD1 agrees at 7 bases. J was trimmed by 4 bases and V by 2 bases; bases with no gene match: 5. Per germline, CDR1 SGHRS and CDR2 YFSETQ. This CDR3 contains 14 residues. The DNA of the CDR3 is TGCGCCAGCAGCTTTACAGGGGAAGGCACTGAAGCTTTCTTT. This codes for CASSFTGEGTEAFF.

Of note for this clone: Relative to the germline gene, one junction end is altered; a read error may explain this. The genes are TRBV7-6 and TRBJ1-1, with 9 bases matching TRBD1. This CDR3 is 15 amino acids long. Per germline, CDR1 SGHVS and CDR2 FNYEAQ. The DNA of the CDR3 is TGTGCCAGCAGCCTAGCGGGACAGGGGAACACTGAAGCTTTCTTT. Translation gives CASSLAGQGNTEAFF.

This chain joins TRBV6-2 or TRBV6-3 and TRBJ2-5; the match to TRBD2 covers 11 bases. In germline, CDR1 is MNHEY, CDR2 SVGEGT. The CDR3 loop spans 16 amino acids. The junction had 4 bases not matched to a gene; V was cut back by 0 bases and J by 4 bases. CDR3 nucleotide sequence: TGTGCCAGCAGTTACTCGGCCGGACTAGCGGGAGAGACCCAGTACTTC. Its translation: CASSYSAGLAGETQYF.

V gene TRBV11-2 combines with J gene TRBJ2-7, with TRBD1 matching over 10 bases. After removal of 5 bases from V and 6 bases from J, the junction contained 1 base not matched to a gene. CDR3 length: 12 residues. Looked up from germline, CDR1 is SGHAT and CDR2 is FQNNGV. DNA of the CDR3: TGTGCCAGCAGCGGGACAGGGGTCGAGCAGTACTTC. Translating gives CASSGTGVEQYF.